This T cell receptor (beta chain) was captured in a study of human T cells and chemical hapten exposure. As for the study in general: Weekly scalp doses of diphenylcyclopropenone were given to patients during the roughly 25-week study.

Separate cDNA molecules received unique molecular identifiers, which the library attached to them. As handled by the study authors: Counts of TCRs in each sample centred on a median of roughly 89,000 and extended from approximately 20,000 to 700,000. TCRdb independently ran MiXCR on the RACE reads; one entry per CDR3 protein. TCRdb, not the original authors, processed these V and J calls. The repertoire holds about 260,000 distinct CDR3 sequences, about 9% seen once, with 2.3% in the top ten. Trimming took 0 bases from V and 8 from J, leaving 10 bases between them. Germline V gene sequence: CDR1 KGHDR, CDR2 SFDVKD. The CDR3 spans 14 residues. Time point reported: pre-sensitization, week 0. Regarding treatment: therapeutic diphenylcyclopropenone sensitization with weekly scalp DPC. Prior to application of each patch test, blood was drawn. This clonotype was counted many times.

Sequenced here: whole blood, sampled in connection with sensitization to the hapten diphenylcyclopropenone (DPC). The V gene is TRBV24-1, the J gene TRBJ2-1; D call uncertain. The sequence derives from a woman in her 40s with alopecia areata. Some clones in this sample may be carry-over from other donors' samples. CDR3 sequence: CATSDLFNWDEQFF. The CDR3 DNA follows: TGTGCCACCAGTGATTTGTTTAACTGGGATGAGCAGTTCTTC.